These T cell receptor beta chains were read from a single sample in a study of T-cell reconstitution after alpha-beta-depleted transplantation in children. TCRdb re-derived calls from the PCR reads in MiXCR, one entry per CDR3 protein. The profile shows approximately 98,000 distinct CDR3 sequences, around 6.4% of them singletons. The specimen comprised PBMCs, mostly from graft donor cells, sampled 360 days after TCRalphabeta/CD19-depleted stem cell transplant. The receptors originated from a male patient aged 2 to 10 who had a stem cell transplant for acute lymphoblastic leukemia, so the T cells may come from the graft donor. CDR3s include the opening cysteine and the closing phenylalanine or tryptophan. A D gene is named only where the DNA matches it firmly. Clone size is shown for a subset of rows, as once, few, many or a class of expanded clone.

V	D	J	size	CDR3	DNA
TRBV11-2	.	TRBJ2-1	.	CASILRGGEQFF	TGTGCCAGCATTCTCAGGGGGGGTGAGCAGTTCTTC
TRBV28	.	TRBJ1-2	few	CASSGVGFGYTF	TGTGCCAGCAGTGGGGTGGGGTTTGGCTACACCTTC
TRBV18	TRBD2	TRBJ2-5	.	CASSPPKRGGETQYF	TGTGCCAGCTCACCACCGAAGCGGGGCGGGGAGACCCAGTACTTC
TRBV3-1	TRBD1	TRBJ2-7	few	CASSQPMGRDRTSYEQYF	TGTGCCAGCAGCCAACCTATGGGTAGGGACAGAACCTCCTACGAGCAGTACTTC
TRBV7-9	.	TRBJ2-7	many	CASSSPRTTYEQYF	TGTGCCAGCAGCTCCCCGAGGACAACCTACGAGCAGTACTTC
TRBV25-1	.	TRBJ1-2	many	CASSAWVASYGYTF	TGTGCCAGCAGTGCTTGGGTGGCGAGCTATGGCTACACCTTC
TRBV9	TRBD1	TRBJ2-5	many	CASSPPTGQETQYF	TGTGCCAGCAGCCCGCCGACAGGGCAAGAGACCCAGTACTTC
TRBV29-1	.	TRBJ2-2	many	CSVRGYTGELFF	TGCAGCGTTCGGGGATACACCGGGGAGCTGTTTTTT
TRBV9	TRBD2	TRBJ2-7	many	CASSVVAGSVEQYF	TGTGCCAGCAGCGTAGTAGCGGGGTCGGTGGAGCAGTACTTC
TRBV10-3	TRBD1	TRBJ2-7	few	CAISDSSNRGLPYEQYF	TGTGCCATCAGTGATTCGAGCAACAGGGGGCTACCCTACGAGCAGTACTTC
TRBV29-1	.	TRBJ2-3	many	CSVERLDRTDTQYF	TGCAGCGTTGAACGTTTGGACCGTACAGATACGCAGTATTTT
TRBV7-3	TRBD2	TRBJ2-2	.	CASSLRLAGSRPLNTGELFF	TGTGCCAGCAGCTTGAGACTAGCGGGTAGTAGGCCCTTGAACACCGGGGAGCTGTTTTTT
TRBV25-1	.	TRBJ2-1	many	CASSELKVARNNNEQFF	TGTGCCAGCAGTGAATTGAAGGTAGCGAGAAACAACAATGAGCAGTTCTTC
TRBV11-2	.	TRBJ2-1	.	CASSLVGGGFSGAYNEQFF	TGTGCCAGCAGCTTAGTGGGTGGGGGATTTAGCGGAGCCTACAATGAGCAGTTCTTC
TRBV7-9	TRBD1	TRBJ2-5	few	CASSDRQGPYQETQYF	TGTGCCAGCAGCGATAGACAGGGCCCGTACCAAGAGACCCAGTACTTC
TRBV27	.	TRBJ2-1	many	CASSWGESYNEQFF	TGTGCCAGCAGTTGGGGGGAATCCTACAATGAGCAGTTCTTC
TRBV4-2	.	TRBJ1-5	many	CASSQAQANNQPQHF	TGTGCCAGCAGCCAAGCCCAGGCTAACAATCAGCCCCAGCATTTT
TRBV12-3/TRBV12-4	.	TRBJ2-3	many	CASSFFLGGVDTQYF	TGTGCCAGCAGTTTTTTCCTCGGAGGAGTAGATACGCAGTATTTT
TRBV7-8	.	TRBJ1-6	many	CASSLRDIYNSPLHF	TGTGCCAGCAGCTTACGGGACATATATAATTCACCCCTCCACTTT
TRBV29-1	.	TRBJ2-3	many	CSVTGRSTDTQYF	TGCAGCGTTACAGGGAGGAGCACAGATACGCAGTATTTT
TRBV4-3	TRBD1	TRBJ1-1	many	CASSQRQGVMNTEAFF	TGCGCCAGCAGCCAACGACAGGGGGTTATGAACACTGAAGCTTTCTTT
TRBV28	.	TRBJ2-2	many	CASLSGARSNTGELFF	TGTGCCAGCCTGTCTGGCGCCCGATCGAACACCGGGGAGCTGTTTTTT
TRBV6-2/TRBV6-3	TRBD1	TRBJ2-7	few	CASSYSKVSTGAREQYF	TGTGCCAGCAGTTACTCGAAGGTTTCGACAGGGGCGCGGGAGCAGTACTTC
TRBV20-1	.	TRBJ2-7	many	CSARSEVYEQYF	TGCAGTGCTAGATCTGAAGTTTACGAGCAGTACTTC
TRBV5-1	TRBD2	TRBJ2-1	many	CASNPSGGPGNEQFF	TGCGCCAGCAACCCGTCGGGAGGGCCGGGGAATGAGCAGTTCTTC
TRBV6-5	.	TRBJ1-1	few	CASSYPGMWDTEAFF	TGTGCCAGCAGTTATCCGGGGATGTGGGACACTGAAGCTTTCTTT
TRBV10-3	.	TRBJ2-7	many	CAISEGGGPYEQYF	TGTGCCATCAGTGAGGGAGGGGGCCCCTACGAGCAGTACTTC